This T cell receptor (beta chain) was observed in a study of regulatory T cells in long-lasting Graves disease. A remark on this clonotype: What it binds is not known.

V was pared by 10 bases and J by 1 base, with 12 bases of the junction left unmatched. In germline, CDR1 is SNHLY, CDR2 FYNNEI. There are 15 residues in the CDR3. Notes on the study in general: TCR diversity was lower in persistent Graves' patients than in newly diagnosed ones. Persistent cases favored TRBV28, TRBJ1-2 and TRBJ2-5.

The authors built TCR beta libraries using iRepertoire HTBI primers and Arm-PCR of CDR3 regions. TCRdb called the multiplex PCR reads again in MiXCR, with one record for every CDR3 protein. Here the sample spans around 480,000 distinct CDR3 sequences, about 16% being singletons. As to time point: newly diagnosed GD, antithyroid drugs for less than 3 months. With RNA extracted from PBMCs as input, the TCR library was made. These data are also associated with another study on T cells in Graves' hyperthyroidism and ophthalmopathy.

The clonotype comes from a woman aged 35-60 years with Graves disease. V usage is TRBV2 and J usage is TRBJ1-1, with 7 bases fitting TRBD1. The source material was peripheral blood mononuclear cells (PBMCs), sampled at new diagnosis, from a patient treated with antithyroid drugs. The CDR3 spells CATSPPGTANTEAFF. Here the CDR3 DNA reads TGTGCCACCAGCCCCCCGGGGACAGCGAACACTGAAGCTTTCTTT.